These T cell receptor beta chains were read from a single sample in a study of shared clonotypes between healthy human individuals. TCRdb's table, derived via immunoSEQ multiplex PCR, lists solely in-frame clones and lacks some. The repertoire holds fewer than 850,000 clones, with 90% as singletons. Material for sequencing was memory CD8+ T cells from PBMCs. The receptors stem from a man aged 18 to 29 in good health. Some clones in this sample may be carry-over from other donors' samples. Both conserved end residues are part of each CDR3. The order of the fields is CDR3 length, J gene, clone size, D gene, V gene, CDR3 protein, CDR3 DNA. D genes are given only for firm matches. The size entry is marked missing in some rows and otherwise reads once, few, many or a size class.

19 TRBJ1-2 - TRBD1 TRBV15 CATSRELVPSTGNEDGYTF TGTGCCACCAGCAGAGAATTGGTTCCTTCGACAGGGAATGAGGATGGCTACACCTTC
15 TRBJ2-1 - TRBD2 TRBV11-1 CASRPTGLAGYEQFF TGTGCCAGCAGGCCGACGGGACTAGCGGGGTACGAGCAGTTCTTC
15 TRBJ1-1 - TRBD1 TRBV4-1 CASSQADRANTEAFF TGCGCCAGCAGCCAGGCAGACAGGGCGAACACTGAAGCTTTCTTT
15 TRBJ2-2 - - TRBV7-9 CASSLVEGPTGELFF TGTGCCAGCAGCTTAGTGGAGGGGCCTACCGGGGAGCTGTTTTTT
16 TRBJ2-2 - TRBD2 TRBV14 CASSQGLAGYAGELFF TGTGCCAGCAGCCAGGGACTAGCGGGATATGCCGGGGAGCTGTTTTTT
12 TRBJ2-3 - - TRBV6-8 CASPLRGETQYF TGTGCCAGCCCTCTCAGGGGTGAGACGCAGTATTTT
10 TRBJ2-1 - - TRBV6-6 CATGVNEQFF TGTGCCACCGGGGTAAATGAGCAGTTCTTC
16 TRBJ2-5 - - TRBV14 CASSPDAGVVGETQYF TGTGCCAGCAGCCCGGACGCAGGGGTGGTTGGGGAGACCCAGTACTTC
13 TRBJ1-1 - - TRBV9 CASSAAGDTEAFF TGTGCCAGCAGCGCCGCAGGGGACACTGAAGCTTTCTTT
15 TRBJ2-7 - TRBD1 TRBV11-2 CASSLVRGLSYEQYF TGTGCCAGCAGCTTAGTCAGGGGGCTGTCGTACGAGCAGTACTTC
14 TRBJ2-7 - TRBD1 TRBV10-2 CASSAYRGKLEQYF TGCGCCAGCAGTGCCTACAGGGGAAAACTCGAGCAGTACTTC
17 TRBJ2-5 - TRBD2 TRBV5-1 CASSFKGPREELETQYF TGCGCCAGCAGCTTTAAAGGTCCCCGGGAGGAGCTAGAGACCCAGTACTTC
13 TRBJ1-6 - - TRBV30 CAWKDGLLSPLHF TGTGCCTGGAAAGATGGACTTCTATCACCCCTCCACTTT
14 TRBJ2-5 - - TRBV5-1 CASSFYGSYETQYF TGCGCCAGCAGCTTTTACGGGAGTTATGAGACCCAGTACTTC
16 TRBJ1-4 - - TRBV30 CAWRDPGEGTNEKLFF TGTGCCTGGAGAGACCCGGGAGAGGGAACTAATGAAAAACTGTTTTTT
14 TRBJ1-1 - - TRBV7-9 CASSFPDRNTEAFF TGTGCCAGCAGCTTCCCTGACCGGAACACTGAAGCTTTCTTT
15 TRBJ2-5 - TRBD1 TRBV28 CASREKGQVKETQYF TGTGCCAGCAGGGAAAAGGGACAGGTAAAAGAGACCCAGTACTTC
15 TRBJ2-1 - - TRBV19 CASSPSDNSYNEQFF TGTGCCAGTAGTCCCAGCGATAATTCCTACAATGAGCAGTTCTTC
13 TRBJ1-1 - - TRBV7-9 CASSLGGDTEAFF TGTGCCAGCAGCCTTGGGGGGGACACTGAAGCTTTCTTT
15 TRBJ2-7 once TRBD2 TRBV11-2 CASSLLPSGINEQYF TGTGCCAGCAGCTTACTCCCTAGCGGGATCAACGAGCAGTACTTC
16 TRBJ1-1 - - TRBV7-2 CASSFPRGAVNTEAFF TGTGCCAGCAGCTTCCCTCGGGGGGCGGTGAACACTGAAGCTTTCTTT
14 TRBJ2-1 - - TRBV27 CASSLGGLSNEQFF TGTGCCAGCAGTTTGGGGGGACTTTCTAATGAGCAGTTCTTC
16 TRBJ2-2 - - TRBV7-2 CASSSRQVPNTGELFF TGTGCCAGCAGCTCTCGACAGGTTCCCAACACCGGGGAGCTGTTTTTT
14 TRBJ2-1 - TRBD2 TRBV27 CASRRLALNYEQFF TGTGCCAGCAGAAGACTAGCCCTTAATTATGAGCAGTTCTTC
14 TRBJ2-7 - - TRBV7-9 CASSSPTASYEQYF TGTGCCAGCAGCTCTCCCACTGCGTCCTACGAGCAGTACTTC
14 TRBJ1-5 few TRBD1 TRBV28 CASSNDRDRQPQHF TGTGCCAGCAGCAACGACAGGGACCGTCAGCCCCAGCATTTT
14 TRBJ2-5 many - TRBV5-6 CASSPILVQETQYF TGTGCCAGCAGCCCAATCTTAGTCCAAGAGACCCAGTACTTC
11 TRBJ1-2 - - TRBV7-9 CASSRDRGYTF TGTGCCAGCAGCCGCGACAGAGGCTACACCTTC
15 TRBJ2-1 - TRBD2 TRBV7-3 CASSLIRGRTNEQFF TGTGCCAGCAGCTTAATCCGCGGGAGAACCAATGAGCAGTTCTTC
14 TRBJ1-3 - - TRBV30 CAWSVLRRGNTIYF TGTGCCTGGAGTGTACTGCGGCGGGGAAACACCATATATTTT
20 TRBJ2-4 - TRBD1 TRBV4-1 CASSRHRDRGPNLAKNIQYF TGCGCCAGCAGCCGTCACCGGGACAGGGGACCGAATCTAGCCAAAAACATTCAGTACTTC
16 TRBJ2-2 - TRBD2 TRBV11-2 CASSPRAGANTGELFF TGTGCCAGCAGCCCACGGGCGGGAGCGAACACCGGGGAGCTGTTTTTT